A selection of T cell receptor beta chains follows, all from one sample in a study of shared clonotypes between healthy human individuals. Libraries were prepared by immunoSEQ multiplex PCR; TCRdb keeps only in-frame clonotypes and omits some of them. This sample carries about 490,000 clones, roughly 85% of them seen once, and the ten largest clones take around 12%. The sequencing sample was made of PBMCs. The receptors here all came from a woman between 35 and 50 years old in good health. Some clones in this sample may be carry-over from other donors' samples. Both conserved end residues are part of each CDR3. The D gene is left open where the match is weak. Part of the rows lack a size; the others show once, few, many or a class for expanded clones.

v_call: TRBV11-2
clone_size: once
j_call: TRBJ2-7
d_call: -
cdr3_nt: TGTGCCAGCAGCCCCGGTTACGAGCAGTACTTC
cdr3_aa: CASSPGYEQYF

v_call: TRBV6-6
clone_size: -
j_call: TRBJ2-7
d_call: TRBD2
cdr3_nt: TGTGCCAGCAGTTACTCGAAGTCTAGCGGGAAGATCGAGCAGTACTTC
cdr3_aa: CASSYSKSSGKIEQYF

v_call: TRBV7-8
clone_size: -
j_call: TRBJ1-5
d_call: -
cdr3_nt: TGTGCCAGCAGCTTTATGGACGGGGATAGCAATCAGCCCCAGCATTTT
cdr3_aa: CASSFMDGDSNQPQHF

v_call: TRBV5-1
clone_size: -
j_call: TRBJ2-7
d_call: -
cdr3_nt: TGCGCCAGCAGCTTCTCCGGGACTCAATACGAGCAGTACTTC
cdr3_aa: CASSFSGTQYEQYF

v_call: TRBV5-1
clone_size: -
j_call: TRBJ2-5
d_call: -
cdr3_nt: TGCGCCAGCAGCTTTACAGTCCAAGAGACCCAGTACTTC
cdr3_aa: CASSFTVQETQYF

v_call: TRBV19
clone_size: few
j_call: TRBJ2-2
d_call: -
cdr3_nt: TGTGCCAGTGCAGGGCGCGCGGGCACCGGGGAGCTGTTTTTT
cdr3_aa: CASAGRAGTGELFF

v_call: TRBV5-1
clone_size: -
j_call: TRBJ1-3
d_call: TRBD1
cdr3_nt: TGCGCCAGCAGCTTGACAGGGGAGCCCTCTGGAAACACCATATATTTT
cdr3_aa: CASSLTGEPSGNTIYF

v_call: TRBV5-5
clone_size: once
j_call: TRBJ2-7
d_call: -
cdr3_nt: TGTGCCAGCAGCGGAGCTTGGGGCTACGAGCAGTACTTC
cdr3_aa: CASSGAWGYEQYF

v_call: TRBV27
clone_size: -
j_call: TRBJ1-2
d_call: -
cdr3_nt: TGTGCCAGCAGTTACAAGGGACGGAACTATGGCTACACCTTC
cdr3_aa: CASSYKGRNYGYTF

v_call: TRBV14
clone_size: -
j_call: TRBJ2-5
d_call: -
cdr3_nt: TGTGCCAGCAGCCAAGATCGTAGAAGAGGGCTCCTACAAGAGACCCAGTACTTC
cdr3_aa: CASSQDRRRGLLQETQYF

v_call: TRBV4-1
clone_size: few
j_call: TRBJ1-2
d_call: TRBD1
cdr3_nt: TGCGCCAGCAGCCAAGGACAGGGCCCTAGGGGCTACACCTTC
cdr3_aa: CASSQGQGPRGYTF

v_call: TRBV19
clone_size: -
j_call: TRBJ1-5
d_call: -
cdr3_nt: TGTGCCAGTAGTATAGAGTCCGGGACATATAGCAATCAGCCCCAGCATTTT
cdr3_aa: CASSIESGTYSNQPQHF

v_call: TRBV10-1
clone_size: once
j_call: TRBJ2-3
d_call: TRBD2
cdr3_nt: TGCGCCAGCAGCAGACTAGCGGGAGTTCTTGGCACAGATACGCAGTATTTT
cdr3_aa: CASSRLAGVLGTDTQYF

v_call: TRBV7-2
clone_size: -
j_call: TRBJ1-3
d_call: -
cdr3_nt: TGTGCCAGCAGCTTAGTTTCGTCCGGACACCTATACTCTGGAAACACCATATATTTT
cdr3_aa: CASSLVSSGHLYSGNTIYF

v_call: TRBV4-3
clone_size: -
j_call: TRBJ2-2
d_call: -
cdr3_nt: TGCGCCAGCAGCCAAGTCATACCGGGACTGAGCACCGGGGAGCTGTTTTTT
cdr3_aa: CASSQVIPGLSTGELFF

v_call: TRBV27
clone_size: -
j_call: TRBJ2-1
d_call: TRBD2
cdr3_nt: TGTGCCAGCGTAAGAGGAGCGGGAGGCAGGTACAATGAGCAGTTCTTC
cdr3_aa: CASVRGAGGRYNEQFF

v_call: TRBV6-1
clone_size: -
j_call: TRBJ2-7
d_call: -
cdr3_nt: TGTGCCAGCGTCCGGGACCAAAACTCCTACGAGCAGTACTTC
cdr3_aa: CASVRDQNSYEQYF

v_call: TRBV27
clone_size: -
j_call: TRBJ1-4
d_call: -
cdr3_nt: TGTGCCAGCAGTTTATCAGGGACGACAACTAATGAAAAACTGTTTTTT
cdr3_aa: CASSLSGTTTNEKLFF

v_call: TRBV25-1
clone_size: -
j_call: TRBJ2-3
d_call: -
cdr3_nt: TGTGCCAGCAGTGGGCGGGTGGGCACAGATACGCAGTATTTT
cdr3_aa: CASSGRVGTDTQYF

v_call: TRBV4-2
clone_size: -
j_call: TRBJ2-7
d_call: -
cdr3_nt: TGTGCCAGCAGCCAAGTGTTCCGCCCTGCCACCTACGAGCAGTACTTC
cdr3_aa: CASSQVFRPATYEQYF

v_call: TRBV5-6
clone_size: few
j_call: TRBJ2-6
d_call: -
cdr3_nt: TGTGCCAGCAGCCTGGGGACATATTCGTTATCTGGGGCCAACGTCCTGACTTTC
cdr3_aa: CASSLGTYSLSGANVLTF

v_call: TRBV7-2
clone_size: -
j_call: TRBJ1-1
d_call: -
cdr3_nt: TGTGCCAGCAGACGAGTCCCTAGGAACACTGAAGCTTTCTTT
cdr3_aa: CASRRVPRNTEAFF

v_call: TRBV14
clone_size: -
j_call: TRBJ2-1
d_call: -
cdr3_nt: TGTGCCAGCACGTCCCTCGGGTACAATGAGCAGTTCTTC
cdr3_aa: CASTSLGYNEQFF

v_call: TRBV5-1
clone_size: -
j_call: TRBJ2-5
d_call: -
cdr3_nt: TGCGCCAGCAGCTTGGCCGGAGAAAGGGGGATTCGAACCCAGTACTTC
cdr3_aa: CASSLAGERGIRTQYF

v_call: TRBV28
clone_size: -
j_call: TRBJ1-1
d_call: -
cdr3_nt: TGTGCCAGCAGTTTACCCCTCCCGGGACGCACTGAAGCTTTCTTT
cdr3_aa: CASSLPLPGRTEAFF

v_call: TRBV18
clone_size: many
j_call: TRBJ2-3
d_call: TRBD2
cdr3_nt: TGTGCCAGCTCACCACCGGGACTAGCGACCACAGATACGCAGTATTTT
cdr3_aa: CASSPPGLATTDTQYF

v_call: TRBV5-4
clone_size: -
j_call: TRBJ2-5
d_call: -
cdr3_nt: -
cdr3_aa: CASSFGPGDPQETQYF

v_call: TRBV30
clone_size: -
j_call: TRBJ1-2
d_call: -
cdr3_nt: TGTGCCTGGAGTGTTTGGAGGGAGGGCTACACCTTC
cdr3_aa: CAWSVWREGYTF

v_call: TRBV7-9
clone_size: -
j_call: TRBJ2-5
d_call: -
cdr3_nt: TGTGCCAGCAGCCCCCAGGGGAGCCAAGAGACCCAGTACTTC
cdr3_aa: CASSPQGSQETQYF

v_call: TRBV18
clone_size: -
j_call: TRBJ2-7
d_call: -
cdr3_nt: TGTGCCAGCTCACGGGGGGTCGAGCAGTACTTC
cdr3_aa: CASSRGVEQYF

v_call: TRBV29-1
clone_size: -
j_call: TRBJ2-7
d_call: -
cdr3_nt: TGCAGCGCCGAGGATTCCCTTCACGAGCAGTACTTC
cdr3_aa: CSAEDSLHEQYF

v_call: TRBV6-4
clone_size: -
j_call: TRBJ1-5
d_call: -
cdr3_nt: TGTGCCAGCAGTGACTCCCCGAGGCAGCCCCAGCATTTT
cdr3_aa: CASSDSPRQPQHF

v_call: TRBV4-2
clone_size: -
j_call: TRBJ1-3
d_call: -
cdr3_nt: TGTGCCAGCAGCCAACCAAGCGGGGGGCTAGGAGGAAACACCATATATTTT
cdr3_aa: CASSQPSGGLGGNTIYF

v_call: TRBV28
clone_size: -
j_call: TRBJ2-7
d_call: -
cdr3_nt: TGTGCCAGCAGTTTACAGGGAACTTCCTACGAGCAGTACTTC
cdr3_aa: CASSLQGTSYEQYF

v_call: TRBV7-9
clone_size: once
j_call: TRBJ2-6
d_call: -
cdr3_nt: TGTGCCAGCAGGTTGAATACTGGGGCCAACGTCCTGACTTTC
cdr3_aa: CASRLNTGANVLTF

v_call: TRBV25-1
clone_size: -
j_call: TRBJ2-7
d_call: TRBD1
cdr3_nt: TGTGCCAGCAGCCGGACAGGGGTCTACGAGCAGTACTTC
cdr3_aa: CASSRTGVYEQYF

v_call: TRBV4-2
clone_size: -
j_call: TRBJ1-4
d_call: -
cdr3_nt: TGTGCCAGCAGCCCCTTAACCTTGGACAGTTGGTTGCAAGCTCATAATGAAAAACTGTTTTTT
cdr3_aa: CASSPLTLDSWLQAHNEKLFF

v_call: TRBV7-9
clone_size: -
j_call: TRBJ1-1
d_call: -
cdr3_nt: TGTGCCAGCAGCTTATTTGGCAACACTGAAGCTTTCTTT
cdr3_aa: CASSLFGNTEAFF

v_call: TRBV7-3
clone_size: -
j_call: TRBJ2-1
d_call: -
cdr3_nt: TGTGCCAGCAGCTTGGGGGCGGGAGCGGCCTACAATGAGCAGTTCTTC
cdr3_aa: CASSLGAGAAYNEQFF

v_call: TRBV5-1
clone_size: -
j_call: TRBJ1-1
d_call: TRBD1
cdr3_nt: TGCGCCAGCAGCCCCGACAGGGGCTCTGTTATGAACACTGAAGCTTTCTTT
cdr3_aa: CASSPDRGSVMNTEAFF

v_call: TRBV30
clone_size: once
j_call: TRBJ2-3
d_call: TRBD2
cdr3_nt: TGTGCCTGGAGCGCACTACTAGCGGGAGGGCTTGATACGCAGTATTTT
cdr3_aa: CAWSALLAGGLDTQYF

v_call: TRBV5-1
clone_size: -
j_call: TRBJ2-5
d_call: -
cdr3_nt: TGCGCCAACAGCTTGGAGACAGAGACCCAGTACTTC
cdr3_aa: CANSLETETQYF

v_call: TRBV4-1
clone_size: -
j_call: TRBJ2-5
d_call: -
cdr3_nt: TGCGCCAGCAGCCGGGGGGCTTGGGAGACCCAGTACTTC
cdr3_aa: CASSRGAWETQYF

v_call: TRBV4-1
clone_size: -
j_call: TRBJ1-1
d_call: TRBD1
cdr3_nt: TGCGCCAGCAGCCACACTCTGACAGGGGGCAGGGTGAACACTGAAGCTTTCTTT
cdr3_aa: CASSHTLTGGRVNTEAFF

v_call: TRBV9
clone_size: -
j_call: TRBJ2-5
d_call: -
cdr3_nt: TGTGCCAGCAGCGTAGAATTAGCTGTGGAGACCCAGTACTTC
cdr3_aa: CASSVELAVETQYF

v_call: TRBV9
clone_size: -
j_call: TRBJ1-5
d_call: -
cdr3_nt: TGTGCCAGCAGCGTAGTTGGTACCAGGGAGCGCAATCAGCCCCAGCATTTT
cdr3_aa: CASSVVGTRERNQPQHF

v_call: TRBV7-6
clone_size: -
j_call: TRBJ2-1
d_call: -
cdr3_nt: TGTGCCAGCAGCCAAAGTATAGTCAGGGGAGGGCCGCAGTTCTTC
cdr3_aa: CASSQSIVRGGPQFF

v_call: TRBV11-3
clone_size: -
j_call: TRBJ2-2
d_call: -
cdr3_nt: TGTGCCAGCAGCTTAGGGGGGGCGAGGTCCGGGGAGCTGTTTTTT
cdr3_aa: CASSLGGARSGELFF

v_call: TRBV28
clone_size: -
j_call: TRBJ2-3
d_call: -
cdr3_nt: TGTGCCAGCAGTTTTTCCCCATCAGGGCAACTCGGGCGATATTTT
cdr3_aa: CASSFSPSGQLGRYF

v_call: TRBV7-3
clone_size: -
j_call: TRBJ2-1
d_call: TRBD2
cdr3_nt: TGTGCCAGCAGCCCCTACGGGGGACTAGACTACAATGAGCAGTTCTTC
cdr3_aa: CASSPYGGLDYNEQFF

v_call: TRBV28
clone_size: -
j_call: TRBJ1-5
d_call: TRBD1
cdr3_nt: TGTGCCAGCAGGTTGGGACAGGGTGGTCAGCCCCAGCATTTT
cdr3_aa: CASRLGQGGQPQHF